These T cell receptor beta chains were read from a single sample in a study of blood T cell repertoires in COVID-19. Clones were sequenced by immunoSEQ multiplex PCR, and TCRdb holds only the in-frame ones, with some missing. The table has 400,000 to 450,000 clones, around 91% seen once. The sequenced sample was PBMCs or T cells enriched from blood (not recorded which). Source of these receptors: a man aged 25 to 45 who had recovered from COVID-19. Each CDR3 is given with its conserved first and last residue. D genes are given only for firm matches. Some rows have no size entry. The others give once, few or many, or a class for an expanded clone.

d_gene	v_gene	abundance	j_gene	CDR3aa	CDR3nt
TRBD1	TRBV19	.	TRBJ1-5	CASSIVGTGEQPQHF	TGTGCCAGTAGTATAGTAGGGACAGGGGAGCAGCCCCAGCATTTT
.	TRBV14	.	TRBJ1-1	CASSPTGTPGRAFF	TGTGCCAGCAGCCCGACCGGGACCCCCGGGAGGGCTTTCTTT
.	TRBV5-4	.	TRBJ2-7	CASSSGHQREQYF	TGTGCCAGCAGCTCGGGACATCAGAGGGAGCAGTACTTC
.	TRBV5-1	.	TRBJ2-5	CASSPGGGALETQYF	TGCGCCAGCAGCCCTGGTGGGGGCGCTTTAGAGACCCAGTACTTC
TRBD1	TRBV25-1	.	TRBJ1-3	CASSAGTGTGNTIYF	TGTGCCAGCAGTGCGGGGACAGGGACTGGAAACACCATATATTTT
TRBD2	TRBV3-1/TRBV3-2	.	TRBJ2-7	CASSHLRVRGASYEQYF	TGTGCCAGCAGCCACCTAAGGGTGCGGGGGGCCTCCTACGAGCAGTACTTC
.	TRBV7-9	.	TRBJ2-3	CASSSSDTQYF	TGTGCCAGCAGCTCATCAGATACGCAGTATTTT
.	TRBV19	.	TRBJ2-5	CASSTTAQETQYF	TGTGCCAGTAGTACGACAGCCCAAGAGACCCAGTACTTC
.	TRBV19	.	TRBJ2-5	CASSIQGTQETQYF	TGTGCCAGTAGTATACAGGGGACCCAAGAGACCCAGTACTTC
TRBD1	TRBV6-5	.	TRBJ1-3	CASSYIDRGPEYF	TGTGCCAGCAGTTACATTGACAGGGGACCCGAATATTTT
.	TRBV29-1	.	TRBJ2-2	CSVAGANTGELFF	TGCAGCGTTGCAGGGGCGAACACCGGGGAGCTGTTTTTT
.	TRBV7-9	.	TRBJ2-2	CASSSYTNTGELFF	TGTGCCAGCAGCTCATACACGAACACCGGGGAGCTGTTTTTT
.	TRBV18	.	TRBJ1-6	CASSPRQGNSPLHF	TGTGCCAGCTCACCACGTCAGGGGAATTCACCCCTCCACTTT
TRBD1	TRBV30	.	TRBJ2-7	CAWKNRGYEQYF	TGTGCCTGGAAAAACAGGGGGTACGAGCAGTACTTC
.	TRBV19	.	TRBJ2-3	CASSIARRGGGTDTQYF	TGTGCCAGTAGTATAGCCCGGCGGGGCGGGGGCACAGATACGCAGTATTTT
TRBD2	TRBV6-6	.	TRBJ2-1	CASSYRIGTSRNEQFF	TGTGCCAGCAGTTACCGAATCGGGACTAGCAGGAATGAGCAGTTCTTC
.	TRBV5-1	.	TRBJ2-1	CASSRGGGGYNEQFF	TGCGCCAGCAGCCGTGGGGGAGGGGGATACAATGAGCAGTTCTTC
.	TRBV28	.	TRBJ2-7	CASREGAREQYF	TGTGCCAGCAGGGAGGGGGCTAGGGAGCAGTACTTC
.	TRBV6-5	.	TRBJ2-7	CASSLPDRPYEQYF	TGTGCCAGCAGTCTCCCGGACAGACCCTACGAGCAGTACTTC
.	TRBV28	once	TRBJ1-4	CASSLLGHYKEKLFF	TGTGCCAGCAGTTTATTAGGACACTATAAGGAAAAACTGTTTTTT
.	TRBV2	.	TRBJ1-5	CASSDPGQLSNQPQHF	TGTGCCAGCAGTGATCCTGGACAGCTCTCCAATCAGCCCCAGCATTTT
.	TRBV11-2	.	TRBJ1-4	CASSLRGQGGEKLFF	TGTGCCAGCAGCCTTAGAGGGCAGGGAGGTGAAAAACTGTTTTTT
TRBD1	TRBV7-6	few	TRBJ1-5	CASSTGQGSNQPQHF	TGTGCCAGCAGCACAGGACAGGGTTCCAATCAGCCCCAGCATTTT
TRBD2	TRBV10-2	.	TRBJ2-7	CASRKTSVTYEQYF	TGCGCCAGCAGGAAGACTAGCGTCACCTACGAGCAGTACTTC
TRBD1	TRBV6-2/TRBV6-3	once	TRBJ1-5	CASSVHRGRDAGQPQHF	TGTGCCAGCAGTGTCCACAGGGGGCGCGATGCCGGTCAGCCCCAGCATTTT
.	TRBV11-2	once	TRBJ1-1	CASSLRTPRAEAFF	TGTGCCAGCAGCCTCAGGACCCCGAGGGCTGAAGCTTTCTTT
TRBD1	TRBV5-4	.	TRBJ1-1	CASSPDRAEAFF	TGTGCCAGCAGTCCCGACAGGGCTGAAGCTTTCTTT
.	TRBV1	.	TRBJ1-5	CTSSQVVADRLSGNQPQHF	TGCACCAGCAGCCAAGTAGTAGCCGACAGGCTCTCTGGCAATCAGCCCCAGCATTTT
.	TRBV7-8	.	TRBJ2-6	CASSLRHSGANVLTF	TGTGCCAGCAGCCTTAGACACTCTGGGGCCAACGTCCTGACTTTC
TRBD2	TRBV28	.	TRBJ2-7	CASSLDAGGKYEQYF	TGTGCCAGCAGTTTGGATGCGGGAGGGAAATACGAGCAGTACTTC
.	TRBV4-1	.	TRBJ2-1	CASKRLHADKYNEQFF	TGCGCCAGCAAACGATTACATGCGGACAAATACAATGAGCAGTTCTTC
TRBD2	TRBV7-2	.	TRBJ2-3	CASSLRLAGLTDTQYF	TGTGCCAGCAGCTTAAGGCTAGCGGGTCTCACAGATACGCAGTATTTT
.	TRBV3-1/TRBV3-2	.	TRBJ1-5	CASSYGGAGMSNQPQHF	TGTGCCAGCAGCTATGGTGGGGCAGGGATGAGCAATCAGCCCCAGCATTTT
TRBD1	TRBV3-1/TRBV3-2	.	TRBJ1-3	CASSQDRSSGNTIYF	TGTGCCAGCAGCCAGGACAGGAGCTCTGGAAACACCATATATTTT
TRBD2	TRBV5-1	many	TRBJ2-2	CASSLDAGVPGELFF	TGCGCCAGCAGCTTGGATGCGGGAGTCCCCGGGGAGCTGTTTTTT
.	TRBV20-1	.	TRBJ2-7	CSASSGGWEQYF	TGCAGTGCGAGTTCAGGGGGGTGGGAGCAGTACTTC
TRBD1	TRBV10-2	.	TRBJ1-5	CASSPDRENQPQHF	TGCGCCAGCAGCCCGGACAGGGAAAATCAGCCCCAGCATTTT
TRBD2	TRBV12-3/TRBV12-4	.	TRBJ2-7	CASSMGGTYEQYF	TGTGCCAGCAGCATGGGGGGGACCTACGAGCAGTACTTC
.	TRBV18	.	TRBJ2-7	CASSRRTGVDEQYF	TGTGCCAGCTCACGAAGGACGGGGGTCGACGAGCAGTACTTC
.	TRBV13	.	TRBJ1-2	CASSPRGPPGHLPGYTF	TGTGCCAGCAGCCCCAGGGGCCCACCGGGACATCTTCCTGGCTACACCTTC
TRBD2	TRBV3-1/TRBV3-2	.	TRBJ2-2	CASSLASGNTGELFF	TGTGCCAGCAGCCTGGCTAGCGGGAACACCGGGGAGCTGTTTTTT
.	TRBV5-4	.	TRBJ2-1	CASSLPGETPYNEQFF	TGTGCCAGCAGCTTGCCAGGGGAGACCCCCTACAATGAGCAGTTCTTC